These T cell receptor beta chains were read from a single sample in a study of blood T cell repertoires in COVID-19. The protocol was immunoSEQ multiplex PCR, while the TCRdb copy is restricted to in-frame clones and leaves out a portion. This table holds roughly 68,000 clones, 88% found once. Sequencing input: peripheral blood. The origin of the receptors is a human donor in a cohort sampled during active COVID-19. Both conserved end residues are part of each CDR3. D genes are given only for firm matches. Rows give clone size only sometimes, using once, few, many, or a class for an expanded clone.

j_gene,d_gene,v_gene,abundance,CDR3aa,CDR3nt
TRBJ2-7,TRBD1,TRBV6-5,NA,CASSYVNRGEQYF,TGTGCCAGCAGTTACGTCAACAGGGGCGAGCAGTACTTC
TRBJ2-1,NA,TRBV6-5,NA,CASSFRGSDYNEQFF,TGTGCCAGCAGTTTTCGGGGGAGTGACTACAATGAGCAGTTCTTC
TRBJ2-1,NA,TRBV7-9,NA,CASSPRGGGYNEQFF,TGTGCCAGCAGCCCTAGGGGAGGGGGGTACAATGAGCAGTTCTTC
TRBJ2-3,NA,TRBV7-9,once,CASSLGWQVPSTDTQYF,TGTGCCAGCAGCTTAGGATGGCAGGTCCCTAGCACAGATACGCAGTATTTT
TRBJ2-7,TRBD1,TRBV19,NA,CASSIRGSSYEQYF,TGTGCCAGTAGTATCAGGGGGTCTTCCTACGAGCAGTACTTC
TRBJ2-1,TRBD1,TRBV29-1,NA,CSVYTGGRNNEQFF,TGCAGCGTTTACACAGGGGGAAGGAACAATGAGCAGTTCTTC
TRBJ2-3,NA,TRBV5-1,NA,CASSLAPGVTDTQYF,TGCGCCAGCAGCTTGGCCCCAGGGGTAACAGATACGCAGTATTTT
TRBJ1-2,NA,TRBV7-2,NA,CASRKAPGTINYGYTF,TGTGCCAGCAGGAAAGCCCCGGGAACGATAAACTATGGCTACACCTTC
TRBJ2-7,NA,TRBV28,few,CASSYLTTESSYEQYF,TGTGCCAGCAGTTACCTCACGACAGAGAGCTCCTACGAGCAGTACTTC
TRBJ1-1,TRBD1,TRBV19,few,CASSMKQGASDEAFF,TGTGCCAGTAGTATGAAACAGGGGGCCTCTGATGAAGCTTTCTTT
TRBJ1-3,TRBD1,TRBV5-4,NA,CASSLGAGQSGNTIYF,TGTGCCAGCAGCTTGGGGGCGGGACAGTCTGGAAACACCATATATTTT
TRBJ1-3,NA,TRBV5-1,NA,CASSLAGATLGNTIYF,TGCGCCAGCAGCTTGGCCGGTGCTACCCTCGGAAACACCATATATTTT
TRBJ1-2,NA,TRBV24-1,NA,CATSRAGRFYGYTF,TGTGCCACCAGTAGGGCAGGGAGGTTCTATGGCTACACCTTC
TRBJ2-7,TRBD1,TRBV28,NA,CASSSPGQSYEQYF,TGTGCCAGCAGTTCCCCGGGACAGTCCTACGAGCAGTACTTC
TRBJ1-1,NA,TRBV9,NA,CASSSWPVNTEAFF,TGTGCCAGCAGCTCCTGGCCAGTGAACACTGAAGCTTTCTTT
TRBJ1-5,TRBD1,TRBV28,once,CASRPGQGANLQHF,TGTGCCAGCAGGCCGGGACAGGGCGCAAATTTACAGCATTTT
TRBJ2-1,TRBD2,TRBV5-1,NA,CASSLASGLAGGPNEQFF,TGCGCCAGCAGCTTGGCGTCGGGACTAGCGGGGGGGCCCAATGAGCAGTTCTTC
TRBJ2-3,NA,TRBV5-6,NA,CASSLNWATDTQYF,TGTGCCAGCAGCTTGAACTGGGCCACAGATACGCAGTATTTT
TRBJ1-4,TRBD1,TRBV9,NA,CASSLGQGRTNEKLFF,TGTGCCAGCAGCCTTGGACAGGGGAGGACTAATGAAAAACTGTTTTTT
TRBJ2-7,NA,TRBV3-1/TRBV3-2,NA,CASSQENRQAVSEQYF,TGTGCCAGCAGCCAAGAAAATCGACAGGCGGTCAGCGAGCAGTACTTC
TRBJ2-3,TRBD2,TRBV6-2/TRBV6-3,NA,CASSYDGAGLASTDTQYF,TGTGCCAGCAGTTACGACGGCGCGGGACTAGCTAGCACAGATACGCAGTATTTT
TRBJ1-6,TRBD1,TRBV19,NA,CASSAGGGGSPLHF,TGTGCCAGTAGTGCAGGGGGCGGAGGTTCACCCCTCCACTTT
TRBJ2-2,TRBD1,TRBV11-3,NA,CASSLETGFGTGELFF,TGTGCCAGCAGCTTAGAGACAGGGTTCGGCACCGGGGAGCTGTTTTTT
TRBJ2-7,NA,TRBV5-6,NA,CASSRGTPSSYEQYF,TGTGCCAGCAGCCGCGGGACGCCGAGCTCCTACGAGCAGTACTTC
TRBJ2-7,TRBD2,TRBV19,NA,CASSMEAGGIYEQYF,TGTGCCAGTAGTATGGAAGCGGGAGGAATCTACGAGCAGTACTTC
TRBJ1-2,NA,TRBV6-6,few,CASSYSDSAVVGTF,TGTGCCAGCAGTTACTCGGACTCCGCGGTAGTAGGCACCTTC
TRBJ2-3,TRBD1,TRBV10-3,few,CAISEGQGARDTQYF,TGTGCCATCAGTGAGGGGCAGGGGGCACGAGATACGCAGTATTTT
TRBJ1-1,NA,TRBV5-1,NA,CASSFDKNTEAFF,TGCGCCAGCAGCTTCGACAAGAACACTGAAGCTTTCTTT
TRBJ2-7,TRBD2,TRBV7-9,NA,CASRSSGGTYEQYF,TGTGCCAGCAGGTCTAGCGGGGGGACCTACGAGCAGTACTTC
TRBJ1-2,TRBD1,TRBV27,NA,CASSRDRVGYTF,TGTGCCAGCAGTAGGGACAGGGTTGGCTACACCTTC
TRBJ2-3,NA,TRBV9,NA,CASNVGAVSGDTQYF,TGTGCCAGCAACGTCGGTGCGGTCAGCGGGGATACGCAGTATTTT
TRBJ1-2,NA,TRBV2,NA,CASSQGFYGYTF,TGTGCCAGCAGCCAGGGCTTCTATGGCTACACCTTC
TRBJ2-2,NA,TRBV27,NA,CASSWRPGHNTGELFF,TGTGCCAGCAGCTGGCGACCGGGACATAACACCGGGGAGCTGTTTTTT
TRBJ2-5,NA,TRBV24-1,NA,CATSAPRRGGETQYF,TGTGCCACCAGTGCCCCACGGAGGGGCGGGGAGACCCAGTACTTC
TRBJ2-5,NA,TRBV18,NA,CASSPQGKLETQYF,TGTGCCAGCTCACCACAGGGGAAGTTAGAGACCCAGTACTTC
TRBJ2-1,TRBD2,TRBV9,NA,CASSPRLAGGHYNEQFF,TGTGCCAGCAGCCCTCGACTAGCGGGGGGACATTACAATGAGCAGTTCTTC
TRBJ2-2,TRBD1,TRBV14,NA,CASSPPGQGRRGELFF,TGTGCCAGCAGCCCGCCGGGACAGGGCAGGCGCGGGGAGCTGTTTTTT
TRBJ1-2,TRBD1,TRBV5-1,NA,CASSSNPGQGAGGYTF,TGCGCCAGCAGCTCAAATCCGGGACAGGGGGCGGGTGGCTACACCTTC
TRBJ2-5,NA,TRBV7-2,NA,CASSPRETQYF,TGTGCCAGCAGCCCGAGGGAGACCCAGTACTTC
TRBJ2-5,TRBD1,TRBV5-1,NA,CASSIGQAQETQYF,TGCGCCAGCAGCATCGGACAGGCTCAAGAGACCCAGTACTTC
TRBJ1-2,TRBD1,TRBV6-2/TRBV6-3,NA,CASSYSGTGVGYTF,TGTGCCAGCAGTTACTCCGGGACAGGGGTTGGCTACACCTTC
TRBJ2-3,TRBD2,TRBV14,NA,CASSQESSGRTDTQYF,TGTGCCAGCAGCCAAGAGTCTAGCGGCCGCACAGATACGCAGTATTTT
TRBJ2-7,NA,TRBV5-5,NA,CASSLRRVGEQYF,TGTGCCAGCAGCTTAAGGAGGGTAGGCGAGCAGTACTTC
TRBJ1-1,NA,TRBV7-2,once,CASSLVRTNTEAFF,TGTGCCAGCAGCTTAGTCAGAACCAACACTGAAGCTTTCTTT
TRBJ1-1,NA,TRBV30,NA,CAWSTELAGEAFF,TGTGCCTGGAGTACTGAGCTCGCCGGTGAAGCTTTCTTT